This TCR beta chain was sequenced for a study of cytomegalovirus exposure and HLA in healthy donors. This clone appeared a single time. Germline assignment: CDR1 SEHNR and CDR2 FQNEAQ (reference sequence). The V gene end was trimmed by 3 bases and the J gene end by 3 bases; junction bases not matched to a gene: 4. This CDR3 has 15 amino acids. The PCR made use of 60 Vbeta and 13 Jbeta primers. Measured with immunoSEQ multiplex PCR; TCRdb has only the in-frame clones, and not every one. The sample lists 55,000 to 80,000 clones, about 85% occurring once. Sequenced: PBMCs. The chain employs TRBV7-9 and TRBJ1-2; 10 nucleotides line up with TRBD1. The sequence derives from a female donor in good health and CMV-seronegative. The CDR3 nucleotides are TGTGCCAGCAGCTTGGGGACAGGGGATTACTATGGCTACACCTTC. As protein: CASSLGTGDYYGYTF.